This is a list of T cell receptor beta chains from one sample in a study of blood T cells in healthy people across ages. TCRdb reprocessed the 5' RACE reads via MiXCR and lists one record per CDR3 protein. The sample contains about 800,000 distinct CDR3 sequences, roughly 60% of which appear only once. Specimen: blood. The receptors were sampled from a man aged 30 to 39 in good health. Each CDR3 is given with its conserved first and last residue. The D gene is left open where the match is weak. Clone size is not always given. Where it is, it says once, few, many or a class for expanded clones.

D gene	V gene	clone size	J gene	CDR3 protein	CDR3 DNA
-	TRBV5-6	-	TRBJ2-3	CASSRGRELDTQYF	TGTGCCAGCAGCCGGGGGAGAGAGCTCGATACGCAGTATTTT
-	TRBV20-1	-	TRBJ2-4	CSASLQGKKGDIQYF	TGCAGTGCTAGTCTCCAGGGAAAAAAGGGGGACATTCAGTACTTC
-	TRBV4-1	-	TRBJ1-2	CASSQQFPARDNGYTF	TGCGCCAGCAGTCAACAATTTCCAGCTAGGGATAATGGCTACACCTTC
-	TRBV6-5	-	TRBJ1-2	CASSVGGGGYTF	TGTGCCAGCAGTGTAGGTGGTGGTGGCTACACCTTC
TRBD1	TRBV20-1	-	TRBJ2-7	CSAGDRGTYEQYF	TGCAGTGCCGGGGACAGAGGCACCTACGAGCAGTACTTC
TRBD2	TRBV6-6	-	TRBJ2-4	CASSRLDSGPGNIQYF	TGTGCCAGCAGCCGCCTTGATAGCGGGCCGGGGAACATTCAGTACTTC
-	TRBV29-1	few	TRBJ1-1	CSVGQVRTEAFF	TGCAGCGTTGGACAGGTCAGGACTGAAGCTTTCTTT
-	TRBV7-9	-	TRBJ1-2	CASSGRTGPYGYTF	TGTGCCAGCAGCGGACGAACAGGACCTTATGGCTACACCTTC
-	TRBV3-1	once	TRBJ2-1	CASSQDWPQIVEQFF	TGTGCCAGCAGCCAAGACTGGCCTCAGATCGTCGAGCAGTTCTTC
-	TRBV3-1	-	TRBJ1-1	CASSPWQVLGNTEAFF	TGTGCCAGCAGCCCTTGGCAGGTATTGGGGAACACTGAAGCTTTCTTT
TRBD1	TRBV29-1	-	TRBJ2-5	CSHGTGGTETQYF	TGCAGCCACGGGACAGGGGGCACGGAGACCCAGTACTTC
-	TRBV3-1	once	TRBJ2-3	CASSHEGITDTQYF	TGTGCCAGCAGCCATGAGGGAATCACAGATACGCAGTATTTT
TRBD2	TRBV9	once	TRBJ2-5	CASSPNLRTSGDGGEQYF	TGTGCCAGCAGCCCTAATCTCCGGACTAGCGGGGATGGGGGTGAGCAGTACTTC
TRBD1	TRBV7-2	-	TRBJ1-1	CASSATRGRAEAFF	TGTGCCAGCAGCGCGACCAGGGGGCGAGCTGAAGCTTTCTTT
-	TRBV20-1	-	TRBJ1-6	CSARGQYNSPLHF	TGCAGTGCTAGAGGACAGTATAATTCACCCCTCCACTTT
-	TRBV5-1	-	TRBJ2-6	CASSLGRAAGANVLTF	TGCGCCAGCAGCTTGGGCAGGGCCGCTGGGGCCAACGTCCTGACTTTC
TRBD2	TRBV5-1	-	TRBJ2-5	CASSSRLAGVETQYF	TGCGCCAGCAGCTCCCGACTAGCGGGAGTTGAGACCCAGTACTTC
-	TRBV7-9	-	TRBJ2-1	CASRRGYNEQFF	TGTGCCAGTCGTAGGGGCTACAATGAGCAGTTCTTC
TRBD2	TRBV5-1	-	TRBJ2-1	CASSLSGGSHNEQFF	TGCGCCAGCAGCTTATCCGGGGGGTCACACAATGAGCAGTTCTTC
TRBD2	TRBV7-3	-	TRBJ2-1	CASSLVAGEHEQFF	TGTGCCAGCAGCTTAGTAGCGGGAGAGCATGAGCAGTTCTTC
-	TRBV7-9	-	TRBJ2-1	CASSSKLGHGQHNEQFF	TGTGCCAGCAGCTCCAAACTGGGACACGGACAGCACAATGAGCAGTTCTTC
-	TRBV4-1	-	TRBJ1-6	CASSQEVGAARSPLHF	TGCGCCAGCAGCCAAGAAGTGGGGGCGGCTCGATCACCCCTCCACTTT
-	TRBV12-3/TRBV12-4	-	TRBJ2-3	CASSIQTSMGGGDTQYF	TGTGCCAGCAGCATCCAAACTTCGATGGGGGGTGGTGATACGCAGTATTTT
-	TRBV4-2	-	TRBJ1-4	CASSLETGRDEKLFF	TGTGCCAGCAGCCTCGAGACAGGAAGGGACGAAAAACTGTTTTTT
-	TRBV3-1	-	TRBJ2-1	CASSPLLSSYNEQNF	TGTGCCAGCAGCCCTCTATTGAGCTCCTACAATGAGCAGAACTTC
-	TRBV18	few	TRBJ2-7	CASSQDGWMQEQYF	TGTGCCAGCTCACAGGACGGGTGGATGCAAGAGCAGTACTTC
TRBD1	TRBV7-9	-	TRBJ2-5	CASSSFKTRTGGLETQYF	TGTGCCAGCAGCTCTTTTAAAACACGGACAGGGGGCTTAGAGACCCAGTACTTC
TRBD1	TRBV15	-	TRBJ2-1	CATSDNSPGGQFF	TGTGCCACCAGCGATAATTCCCCAGGGGGGCAGTTCTTC
TRBD2	TRBV5-1	-	TRBJ2-7	CASSPEGLAYEQYF	TGCGCCAGCAGCCCGGAAGGACTAGCCTACGAGCAGTACTTC
-	TRBV12-5	-	TRBJ2-7	CASGLRGHEQYF	TGTGCTAGTGGTTTGAGGGGCCACGAGCAGTACTTC
-	TRBV6-2/TRBV6-3	-	TRBJ1-2	CASSPRADYGYTF	TGTGCCAGCAGCCCTCGCGCGGACTATGGCTACACCTTC
-	TRBV27	few	TRBJ2-3	CASSLYRGQFTDTQYF	TGTGCCAGCAGTTTATACAGAGGGCAATTCACAGATACGCAGTATTTT
TRBD2	TRBV7-2	-	TRBJ2-5	CASSYGGAKETQYF	TGTGCCAGCAGCTACGGGGGGGCCAAAGAGACCCAGTACTTC
-	TRBV9	-	TRBJ2-7	CASSRALSEHEQYF	TGTGCCAGCAGTCGGGCCTTGAGCGAGCACGAGCAGTACTTC
-	TRBV7-9	-	TRBJ2-6	CASSLALSLAGANVLTF	TGTGCCAGCAGCTTAGCGCTTTCGCTGGCTGGGGCCAACGTCCTGACTTTC
-	TRBV7-2	many	TRBJ1-2	CASSLDSSERGYTF	TGTGCCAGCAGCTTAGACAGCTCTGAACGTGGCTACACCTTC
-	TRBV9	-	TRBJ2-7	CASSELPSTGEQYF	TGTGCCAGCAGCGAATTACCTAGTACTGGCGAGCAGTACTTC
-	TRBV6-1	-	TRBJ1-2	CATLTVNLYGYTF	TGTGCCACCTTGACAGTAAACCTCTATGGCTACACCTTC
-	TRBV20-1	-	TRBJ1-2	CSARAAKGLGNYGYTF	TGCAGTGCTAGAGCAGCTAAGGGTCTAGGGAACTATGGCTACACCTTC
TRBD2	TRBV7-9	few	TRBJ2-5	CASSFGERGETQYF	TGTGCCAGCAGCTTTGGGGAGCGGGGAGAGACCCAGTACTTC
-	TRBV4-1	-	TRBJ2-5	CASSHAETQYF	TGCGCCAGCAGCCACGCTGAGACCCAGTACTTC
-	TRBV10-2	-	TRBJ1-6	CASRADRNSPLHF	TGCGCCAGCAGGGCTGACAGGAATTCACCCCTCCACTTT
TRBD1	TRBV2	-	TRBJ2-5	CASIAGTGGRAETQYF	TGTGCCAGCATAGCCGGGACAGGGGGGCGAGCAGAGACCCAGTACTTC
-	TRBV7-9	-	TRBJ2-5	CASSSSRGMETQYF	TGTGCCAGCAGCTCATCCCGGGGGATGGAGACCCAGTACTTC
-	TRBV18	-	TRBJ1-1	CASSPSWGENTEAFF	TGTGCCAGCTCACCATCTTGGGGGGAGAACACTGAAGCTTTCTTT
-	TRBV6-1	-	TRBJ2-1	CASSETPGEQYNEQFF	TGTGCCAGCAGTGAAACCCCCGGGGAGCAGTACAATGAGCAGTTCTTC
TRBD2	TRBV29-1	-	TRBJ2-5	CSVGLAGGPETQYF	TGCAGCGTCGGACTAGCGGGAGGGCCAGAGACCCAGTACTTC
-	TRBV20-1	once	TRBJ1-5	CSATQLVVRPQHF	TGCAGTGCCACACAGCTAGTGGTTCGGCCCCAGCATTTT
-	TRBV20-1	-	TRBJ2-1	CSGTAEGNEQFF	TGCAGTGGCACAGCCGAAGGTAATGAGCAGTTCTTC
-	TRBV6-6	once	TRBJ2-1	CASSYDYGNEQFF	TGTGCCAGCAGTTACGACTACGGGAATGAGCAGTTCTTC
-	TRBV20-1	-	TRBJ2-1	CSATGSRSYEQFF	TGCAGTGCCACTGGCAGCAGAAGCTACGAGCAGTTCTTC
-	TRBV14	-	TRBJ1-2	CASSQVSILYGYTF	TGTGCCAGCAGCCAAGTTAGCATTTTGTACGGCTACACCTTC
-	TRBV4-1	few	TRBJ2-5	CASSRRLDQETQYF	TGCGCCAGCAGCCGCAGACTAGACCAAGAGACCCAGTACTTC
-	TRBV3-1	few	TRBJ2-5	CASSQAYWDSGGETQYF	TGTGCCAGCAGCCAAGCCTATTGGGATTCAGGAGGAGAGACCCAGTACTTC
-	TRBV5-1	few	TRBJ2-3	CASSTDLGSDTQYF	TGCGCCAGCAGCACCGACTTGGGCTCAGATACGCAGTATTTT
-	TRBV7-2	-	TRBJ1-2	CASGTGTPRSDYGYTF	TGTGCCAGCGGAACCGGGACACCACGGAGTGACTATGGCTACACCTTC
-	TRBV28	-	TRBJ2-5	CASSSRTSEEETQYF	TGTGCCAGCAGTTCGAGGACGTCAGAAGAGGAGACCCAGTACTTC